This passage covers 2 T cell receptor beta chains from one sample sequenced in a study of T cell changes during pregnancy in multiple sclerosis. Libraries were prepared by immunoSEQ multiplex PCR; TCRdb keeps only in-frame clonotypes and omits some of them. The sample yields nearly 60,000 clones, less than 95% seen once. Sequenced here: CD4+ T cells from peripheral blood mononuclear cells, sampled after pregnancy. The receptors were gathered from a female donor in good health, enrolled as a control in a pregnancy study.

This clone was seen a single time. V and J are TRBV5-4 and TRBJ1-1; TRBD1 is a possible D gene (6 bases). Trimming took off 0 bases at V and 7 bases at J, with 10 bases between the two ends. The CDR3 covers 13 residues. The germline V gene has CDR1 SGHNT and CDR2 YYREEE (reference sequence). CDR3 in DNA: TGTGCCAGCAGCTTGGGTACAGGGAATGAAGCTTTCTTT. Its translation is CASSLGTGNEAFF.

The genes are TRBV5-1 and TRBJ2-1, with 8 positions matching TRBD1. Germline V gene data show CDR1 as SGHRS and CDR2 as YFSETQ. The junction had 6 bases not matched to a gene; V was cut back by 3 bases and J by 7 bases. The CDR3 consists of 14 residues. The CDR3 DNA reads TGCGCCAGCAGCTATCAGGGGGCGCGGAATGAGCAGTTCTTC. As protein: CASSYQGARNEQFF.